What follows are 8 T cell receptor beta chains derived from one specimen sequenced in a study of quantifying T cell responses using KT2 cells. Study background: Reverse transcription used primers in the TCR alpha and beta constant regions.

Each cDNA got a UMI-containing oligo ligated at its 3' end. First-round PCR used three to five cycles and beta primers RC1.1 and RC1.2 covering TRBC1 and TRBC2. TCRdb redid the calling of the UMI-ligation and nested PCR reads with MiXCR, one entry per CDR3 protein. This table has about 32,000 distinct CDR3 sequences, 7.3% appearing once. The sample comprised PBMCs spiked with cells of the T cell clone KT2. The receptors were sampled from a human donor.

This clonotype was detected many times. The V and J genes are TRBV20-1 and TRBJ2-3, with TRBD2 matching over 10 bases. The CDR3 extends over 14 amino acids. Germline assignment: CDR1 DFQATT and CDR2 SNEGSKA (reference sequence). V shed 6 bases and J 1 base; nucleotides not matched to a gene: 4. The CDR3 nucleotides read TGCAGTGCCTTCGGGACTAGCGGCACAGATACGCAGTATTTT. Translated: CSAFGTSGTDTQYF.

In this sample, this clonotype turned up a few times. The rearrangement links TRBV18 to TRBJ2-1; the D gene is possibly TRBD1 (5 bases). Trimming cost V 3 bases and J 5 bases, with 11 bases left between them. This CDR3 region has 14 residues. Germline CDR1 is KGHSH and CDR2 is LQKENI. CDR3 coding DNA: TGTGCCAGCTCACCGGGGCAGTCCGACAATGAGCAGTTCTTC. This gives the protein CASSPGQSDNEQFF. Full variable domain (remainder filled in from reference TRBV18 and TRBJ2-1): NAGVMQNPRHLVRRRGQEARLRCSPMKGHSHVYWYRQLPEEGLKFMVYLQKENIIDESGMPKERFSAEFPKEGPSILRIQQVVRGDSAAYFCASSPGQSDNEQFFGPGTRLTVL.

This clonotype was seen repeatedly, ten times or more. The chain has TRBV4-1 and TRBJ1-1, with TRBD1 matching 7 bases. Germline CDR1 reads MGHRA; CDR2 reads YSYEKL. V lost 4 bases to trimming and J lost 1 base; unmatched junction nucleotides: 6. CDR3 length equals 15 residues. DNA for the CDR3: TGCGCCAGCAGCCTCCGAGACAGGGCGAACACTGAAGCTTTCTTT. It translates to CASSLRDRANTEAFF.

V gene TRBV20-1 combines with J gene TRBJ2-7; D call uncertain. Trimming stripped 1 base from V and 2 bases from J, with 12 bases between. This CDR3 is built from 14 residues. Germline V gene sequence: CDR1 DFQATT, CDR2 SNEGSKA (reference sequence). The CDR3 protein is CSARANGQPYEQYF. The CDR3, as DNA: TGCAGTGCTAGAGCGAACGGGCAGCCCTACGAGCAGTACTTC.

This clonotype has ten or more counts. This sequence joins TRBV4-3 and TRBJ2-1; D might be TRBD1 or TRBD2, each matching 5 bases. Per the germline V gene, CDR1 is LGHNA and CDR2 is YSLEER. This CDR3 spans 16 amino acids. V was trimmed by 1 base and J by 2 bases, leaving 12 bases between them. The CDR3 here is CASSQAVRGAYNEQFF. The DNA for the CDR3 is TGCGCCAGCAGCCAAGCGGTGCGAGGGGCCTACAATGAGCAGTTCTTC.

This clonotype counts as medium-sized. The chain combines TRBV6-4 with TRBJ2-3, with 7 bases that match TRBD2. The CDR3 extends over 13 amino acids. V gave up 8 bases and J gave up 6 bases; unmatched junction bases: 8. Germline-derived CDR1 and CDR2 are MRHNA and SNTAGT. CDR3 sequence (DNA): TGTGCCAGCGGTCGAACTAGCGAGGATACGCAGTATTTT. Residues: CASGRTSEDTQYF.

This clonotype occurred many times. The chain uses TRBV6-1 and TRBJ1-1; no firm D call. V was shortened by 5 bases and J by 1 base, with 23 bases between the two germline ends. Per germline, CDR1 MNHNS and CDR2 SASEGT. There are 18 residues in the CDR3. CDR3 DNA: TGTGCCAGCAGTTTCCCCAAGGGAGGGATCGGTCGGAACACTGAAGCTTTCTTT. Protein product: CASSFPKGGIGRNTEAFF.

DNA of the CDR3: TGTGCCACCGAAACAAAGGAAGCTTACAATGAGCAGTTCTTC. The encoded protein is CATETKEAYNEQFF. The rearrangement uses TRBV25-1 and TRBJ2-1; D uncertain. Trimming removed 10 bases from V and 4 bases from J, with 17 bases in between. The CDR3 runs 14 residues. In germline, CDR1 is MGHDK, CDR2 SYGVNS.